The clone carrying this T cell receptor beta chain was recorded many times. Its antigen is still unknown. The unsorted libraries originated from 2 million PBMCs kept at -80 C. The record originates from a study of neurological immune-mediated disorders. Study conclusions and caveats: When grouped phylogenetically, the repertoires of 18 of the 34 multiple sclerosis patients fell together in one related-CDR3 cluster, which is a possible signature.

The CDR3 sequence is 14 residues long. With 6 bases removed from V and 1 base from J, the gap between germline ends came to 13 bases. TCRdb recomputed calls from the 5' RACE reads with MiXCR, one row per CDR3 protein. The repertoire holds around 66,000 distinct CDR3 sequences, roughly 5.5% seen once, with 2.5% to 3% in the top ten. This chain connects TRBV12-3 or TRBV12-4 to TRBJ2-7; the D is unclear. This clonotype was sampled from a woman in her 30s with multiple sclerosis. Input material: PBMCs. The DNA of the CDR3 is TGTGCCAGCAGACCTGTTCCTCTTTCCTACGAGCAGTACTTC. This translates into CASRPVPLSYEQYF.